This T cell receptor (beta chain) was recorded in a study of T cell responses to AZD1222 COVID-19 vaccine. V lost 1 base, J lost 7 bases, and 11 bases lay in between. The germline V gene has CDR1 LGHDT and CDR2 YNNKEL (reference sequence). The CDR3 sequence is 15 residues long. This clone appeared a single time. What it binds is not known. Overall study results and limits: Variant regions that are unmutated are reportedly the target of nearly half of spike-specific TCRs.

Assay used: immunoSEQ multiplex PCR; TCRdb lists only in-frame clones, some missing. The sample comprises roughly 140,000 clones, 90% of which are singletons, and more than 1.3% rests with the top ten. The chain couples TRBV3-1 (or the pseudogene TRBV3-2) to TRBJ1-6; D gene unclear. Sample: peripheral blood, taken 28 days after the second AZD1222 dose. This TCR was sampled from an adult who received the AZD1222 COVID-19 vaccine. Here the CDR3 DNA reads TGTGCCAGCAGCCAAGGCGGGTTCCGAAATTCACCCCTCCACTTT. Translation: CASSQGGFRNSPLHF.